The 15 T cell receptor beta chains reported below all come from one sample, sequenced in a study of shared clonotypes between healthy human individuals. Clones were sequenced by immunoSEQ multiplex PCR, and TCRdb holds only the in-frame ones, with some missing. Here the sample spans roughly 2,000,000 clones, about 94% being singletons. CD45RO-negative, CCR7-selected cells formed the naive CD8 fraction, which excluded terminally differentiated effector memory CD45RA+ cells. Sequencing was carried out using naive CD8+ T cells from PBMCs. These receptors all come from a man between 18 and 35 years old in good health. Some clones in this sample may be carry-over from other donors' samples.

V usage is TRBV28 and J usage is TRBJ2-7; tentatively, D is TRBD1 (5 bases). Germline CDR1 MDHEN, CDR2 SYDVKM. The V and J ends lost 6 bases and 6 bases respectively, with 24 bases between them. The CDR3 extends over 16 amino acids. The CDR3 here is CASSPGRRTFRAEQYF. CDR3 coding DNA: TGTGCCAGCAGCCCAGGTAGACGGACATTTAGGGCCGAGCAGTACTTC.

The V gene is TRBV27, the J gene TRBJ2-1, with TRBD2 matching 8 bases. The germline V gene encodes CDR1 MNHEY and CDR2 SMNVEV (reference sequence). The ends lost 0 bases at V and 5 bases at J; junction bases unmatched: 6. This CDR3 spans 16 amino acids. Written as DNA, the CDR3 is TGTGCCAGCAGTTTATCTAGGACTAGCAGCAACAATGAGCAGTTCTTC. Residues: CASSLSRTSSNNEQFF.

The genes are TRBV6-5 and TRBJ1-2; no reliable D call. V lost 5 bases and J lost 12, with 19 bases in between. Germline CDR1 reads MNHEY; CDR2 reads SVGAGI. This CDR3 has 13 residues. The CDR3 DNA reads as TGTGCCAGCAGTGAAGCGGGCGGGAACTTGAACACCTTC. It codes for CASSEAGGNLNTF.

The rearrangement uses TRBV4-3 and TRBJ2-5; weak D call: TRBD1 (6 bases). V was clipped by 1 base and J by 0 bases, with 9 bases between them. Per the germline V gene, CDR1 is LGHNA and CDR2 is YSLEER. CDR3 length: 15 amino acids. CDR3 sequence reads: CASSQGTGNQETQYF. The DNA for the CDR3 is TGCGCCAGCAGCCAAGGAACAGGGAACCAAGAGACCCAGTACTTC.

The V gene is TRBV18, the J gene TRBJ2-3; D remains ambiguous. The ends were cut back, 2 bases at V and 2 bases at J, with 5 bases in the middle. The V gene's germline CDR1 is KGHSH and CDR2 LQKENI. The CDR3 spans 13 residues. The CDR3 sequence is CASSPSNTDTQYF. For the CDR3, the DNA is TGTGCCAGCTCACCATCAAACACAGATACGCAGTATTTT.

The CDR3 coding sequence is TGTGCCAGCAACCTCGCAGGGTCAGGAGTCCATGAGCAGTACTTC. This codes for CASNLAGSGVHEQYF. J is TRBJ2-7 and V is TRBV28; a possible D gene is TRBD1 (5 bases). The CDR3 is made up of 15 amino acids. Germline CDR1 is MDHEN and CDR2 is SYDVKM. Deletions cut 7 bases from V and 7 bases from J, with 23 bases between.

The chain recombines TRBV19 with TRBJ1-4; D remains ambiguous. Deletions cut 5 bases from V and 4 bases from J, with 11 bases between. Germline V gene lookup returns CDR1 LNHDA and CDR2 SQIVND (reference sequence). This CDR3 is built from 14 residues. The DNA for the CDR3 is TGTGCCAGTAGTTTCGGGAGAGGTAATGAAAAACTGTTTTTT. Amino acids: CASSFGRGNEKLFF.

The chain carries TRBV27 and TRBJ2-7; D not certain. Trimming cost V 3 bases and J 3 bases, with 15 bases left between them. Germline loops: CDR1 MNHEY, CDR2 SMNVEV (reference sequence). There are 15 residues in the CDR3. This chain's CDR3 is CASSLLQPVGYEQYF. DNA of the CDR3: TGTGCCAGCAGTTTGTTACAGCCGGTCGGCTACGAGCAGTACTTC.

The chain has TRBV6-1 and TRBJ2-1; tentatively, D is TRBD1 (6 bases). The CDR3 is made up of 15 amino acids. From germline, CDR1 is MNHNS and CDR2 SASEGT. V lost 7 bases to trimming and J lost 3 bases, with 16 bases between them. In nucleotides, the CDR3 is TGTGCCAGCACCGAGGGGGAGACAGTCTACAATGAGCAGTTCTTC. It encodes CASTEGETVYNEQFF.

The V gene is TRBV6-5, the J gene TRBJ2-1; D is possibly TRBD2 (6 bases). CDR3 length: 15 amino acids. Looked up from germline, CDR1 is MNHEY and CDR2 is SVGAGI. V was clipped by 2 bases and J by 9 bases, with 17 bases between them. Written as DNA, the CDR3 is TGTGCCAGCAGTTACCTCGGAGCTAGCGTTCGTGAGCAGTTCTTC. Translating it yields CASSYLGASVREQFF.

The chain joins TRBV7-3 to TRBJ2-1, with D perhaps matching TRBD2 (5 bases). V lost 5 bases and J 0 bases, leaving 11 bases between the germline ends. Germline V lookup: CDR1 SGHTA, CDR2 FQGTGA. This CDR3 region has 15 residues. CDR3 nucleotides: TGTGCCAGCAGCCCGATAGGGAGCTCCTACAATGAGCAGTTCTTC. This translates into CASSPIGSSYNEQFF.

The chain uses TRBV7-9 and TRBJ2-1; 8 positions match TRBD2. Germline lookup yields CDR1 SEHNR and CDR2 FQNEAQ (reference sequence). CDR3 size: 17 residues. Trimming removed 4 bases from V and 2 bases from J; junction bases left unmatched: 10. CDR3 residues: CASSSPVGSGTYNEQFF. CDR3 sequence (DNA): TGTGCCAGCAGCTCCCCCGTGGGTAGCGGGACCTACAATGAGCAGTTCTTC.

The V call is TRBV28, the J call TRBJ2-1; 10 bases align to TRBD2. CDR1 is MDHEN and CDR2 is SYDVKM in the germline V gene. V was clipped by 5 bases and J by 2 bases; unmatched bases: 6. The length of the CDR3 is 16 residues. This chain's CDR3 is CASSTSLAGAYNEQFF. DNA of the CDR3: TGTGCCAGCAGTACCTCCCTAGCGGGAGCCTACAATGAGCAGTTCTTC. Using reference TRBV28 and TRBJ2-1 for the parts outside the CDR3, the full variable domain is DVKVTQSSRYLVKRTGEKVFLECVQDMDHENMFWYRQDPGLGLRLIYFSYDVKMKEKGDIPEGYSVSREKKERFSLILESASTNQTSMYLCASSTSLAGAYNEQFFGPGTRLTVL.

This sequence joins TRBV21-1 and TRBJ2-1; no DNA check was done on the table's D call, TRBD2. TRBV21-1 is flagged as a pseudogene. The CDR3 runs 16 residues. The CDR3 coding sequence is TGTGCCAGCAGCAAATGGGGTAGCGGGAGGGTCAATGAGCAGTTCTTC. Its protein is CASSKWGSGRVNEQFF.

The CDR3 sequence: CASSLSERENTEAFF. In DNA, the CDR3 is TGTGCCAGCAGCTTATCCGAGAGGGAGAACACTGAAGCTTTCTTT. The V call is TRBV7-2, the J call TRBJ1-1; the D is unclear. This CDR3 is 15 amino acids long. Germline values: CDR1 SGHTA, CDR2 FQGNSA. Trimming cost V 2 bases and J 1 base, with 11 bases left between them.